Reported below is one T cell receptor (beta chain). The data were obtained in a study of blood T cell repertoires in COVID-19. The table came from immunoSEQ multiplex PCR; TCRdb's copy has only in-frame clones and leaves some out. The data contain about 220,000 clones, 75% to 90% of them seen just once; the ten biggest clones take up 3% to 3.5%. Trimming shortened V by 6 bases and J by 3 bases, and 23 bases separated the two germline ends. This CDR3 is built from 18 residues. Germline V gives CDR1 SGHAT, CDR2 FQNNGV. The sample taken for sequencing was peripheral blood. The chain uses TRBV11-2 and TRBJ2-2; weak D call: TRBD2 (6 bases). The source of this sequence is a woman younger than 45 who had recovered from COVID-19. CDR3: CASRGGAWGEGDTGELFF. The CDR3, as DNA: TGTGCCAGCAGAGGAGGGGCATGGGGGGAAGGGGACACCGGGGAGCTGTTTTTT.